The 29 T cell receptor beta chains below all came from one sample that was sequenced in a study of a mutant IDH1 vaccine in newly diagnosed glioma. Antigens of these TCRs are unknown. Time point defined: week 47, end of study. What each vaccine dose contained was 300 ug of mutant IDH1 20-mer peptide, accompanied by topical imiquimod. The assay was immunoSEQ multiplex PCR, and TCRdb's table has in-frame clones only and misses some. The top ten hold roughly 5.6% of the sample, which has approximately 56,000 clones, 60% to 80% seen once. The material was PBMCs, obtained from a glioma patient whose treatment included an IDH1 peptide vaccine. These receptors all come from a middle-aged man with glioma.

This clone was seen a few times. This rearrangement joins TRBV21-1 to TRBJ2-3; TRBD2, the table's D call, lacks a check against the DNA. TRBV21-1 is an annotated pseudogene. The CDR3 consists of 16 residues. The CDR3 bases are TGTGCCAGCAGCAAAGGAGCGCTCCCACCCGCAGATACGCAGTATTTT. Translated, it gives CASSKGALPPADTQYF.

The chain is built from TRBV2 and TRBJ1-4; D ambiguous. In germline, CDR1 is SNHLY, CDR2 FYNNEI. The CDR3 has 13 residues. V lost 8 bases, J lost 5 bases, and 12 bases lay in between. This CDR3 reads CASGTTINEKLFF. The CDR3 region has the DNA TGTGCCAGCGGAACAACTATAAATGAAAAACTGTTTTTT.

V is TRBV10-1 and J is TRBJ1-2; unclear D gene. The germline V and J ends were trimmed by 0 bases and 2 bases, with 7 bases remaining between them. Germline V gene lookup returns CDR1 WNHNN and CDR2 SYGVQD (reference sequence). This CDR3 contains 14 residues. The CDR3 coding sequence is TGCGCCAGCAGTGAGTCGGGCAGGAACTATGGCTACACCTTC. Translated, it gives CASSESGRNYGYTF.

The CDR3, as DNA: TGTGCCTGGAGTTCAGGGAGGGGCACAGATACGCAGTATTTT. This translates into CAWSSGRGTDTQYF. This chain connects TRBV30 to TRBJ2-3; the match to TRBD2 covers 7 bases. Germline-derived CDR1 and CDR2 are GTSNPN and SVGIG (reference sequence). The CDR3 has 14 amino acids. The ends lost 2 bases at V and 1 base at J; junction bases unmatched: 3.

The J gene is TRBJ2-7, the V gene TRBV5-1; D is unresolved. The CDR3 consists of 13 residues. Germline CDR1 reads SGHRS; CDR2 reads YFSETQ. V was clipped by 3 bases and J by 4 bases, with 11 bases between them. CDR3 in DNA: TGCGCCAGCAGCTCCCAGTACGGATACGAGCAGTACTTC. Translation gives CASSSQYGYEQYF.

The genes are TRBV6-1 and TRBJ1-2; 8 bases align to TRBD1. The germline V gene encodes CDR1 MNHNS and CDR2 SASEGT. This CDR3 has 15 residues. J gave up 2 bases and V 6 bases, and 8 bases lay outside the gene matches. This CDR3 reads CASSLPQGANYGYTF. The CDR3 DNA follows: TGTGCCAGCAGCTTGCCCCAGGGGGCGAACTATGGCTACACCTTC.

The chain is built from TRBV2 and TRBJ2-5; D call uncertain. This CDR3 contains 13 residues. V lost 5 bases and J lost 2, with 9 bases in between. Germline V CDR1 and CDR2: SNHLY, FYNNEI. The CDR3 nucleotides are TGTGCCAGCAGTTTAAACACACAAGAGACCCAGTACTTC. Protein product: CASSLNTQETQYF.

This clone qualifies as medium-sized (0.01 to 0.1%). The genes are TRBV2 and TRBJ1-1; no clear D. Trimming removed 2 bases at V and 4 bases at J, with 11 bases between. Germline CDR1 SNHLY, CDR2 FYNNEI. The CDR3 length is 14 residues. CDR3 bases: TGTGCCAGCAGTGAAATTTTAGTGGCCACTGAAGCTTTCTTT. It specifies CASSEILVATEAFF.

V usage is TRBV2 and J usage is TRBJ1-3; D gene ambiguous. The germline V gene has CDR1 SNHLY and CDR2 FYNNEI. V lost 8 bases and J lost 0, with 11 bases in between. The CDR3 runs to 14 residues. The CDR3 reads CASRVLRSGNTIYF. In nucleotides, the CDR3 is TGTGCCAGCCGGGTCCTCCGCTCTGGAAACACCATATATTTT. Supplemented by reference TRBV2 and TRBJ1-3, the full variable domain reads EPEVTQTPSHQVTQMGQEVILRCVPISNHLYFYWYRQILGQKVEFLVSFYNNEISEKSEIFDDQFSVERPDGSNFTLKIRSTKLEDSAMYFCASRVLRSGNTIYFGEGSWLTVV.

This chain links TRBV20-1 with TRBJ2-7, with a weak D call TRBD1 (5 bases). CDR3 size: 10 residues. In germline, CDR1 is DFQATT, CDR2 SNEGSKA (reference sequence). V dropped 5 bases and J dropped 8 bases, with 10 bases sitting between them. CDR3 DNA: TGCAGTGCTGAACAGGTCCAGCAGTACTTC. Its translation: CSAEQVQQYF.

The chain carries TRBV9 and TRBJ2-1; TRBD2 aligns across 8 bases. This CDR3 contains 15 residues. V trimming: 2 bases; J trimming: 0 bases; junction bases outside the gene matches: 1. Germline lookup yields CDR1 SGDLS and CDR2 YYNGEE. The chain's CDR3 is CASSVSGNSYNEQFF. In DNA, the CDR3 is TGTGCCAGCAGCGTTAGCGGGAACTCCTACAATGAGCAGTTCTTC.

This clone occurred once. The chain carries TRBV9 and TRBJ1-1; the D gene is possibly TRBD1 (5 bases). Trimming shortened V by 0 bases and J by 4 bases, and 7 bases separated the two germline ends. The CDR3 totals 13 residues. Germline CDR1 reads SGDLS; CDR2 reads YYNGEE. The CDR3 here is CASSVAGFTEAFF. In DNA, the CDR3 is TGTGCCAGCAGCGTAGCAGGGTTCACTGAAGCTTTCTTT.

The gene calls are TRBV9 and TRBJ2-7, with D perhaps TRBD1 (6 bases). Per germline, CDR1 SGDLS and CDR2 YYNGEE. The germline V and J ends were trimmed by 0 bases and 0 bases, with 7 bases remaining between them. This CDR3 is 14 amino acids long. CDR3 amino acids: CASSVGDTSYEQYF. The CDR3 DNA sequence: TGTGCCAGCAGCGTAGGGGACACCTCCTACGAGCAGTACTTC.

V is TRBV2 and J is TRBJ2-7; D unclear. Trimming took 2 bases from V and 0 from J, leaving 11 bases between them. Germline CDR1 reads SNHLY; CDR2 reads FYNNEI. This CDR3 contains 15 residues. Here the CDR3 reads CASSESSILSYEQYF. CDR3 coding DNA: TGTGCCAGCAGTGAATCGAGTATCCTCTCCTACGAGCAGTACTTC. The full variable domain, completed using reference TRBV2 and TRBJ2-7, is EPEVTQTPSHQVTQMGQEVILRCVPISNHLYFYWYRQILGQKVEFLVSFYNNEISEKSEIFDDQFSVERPDGSNFTLKIRSTKLEDSAMYFCASSESSILSYEQYFGPGTRLTVT.

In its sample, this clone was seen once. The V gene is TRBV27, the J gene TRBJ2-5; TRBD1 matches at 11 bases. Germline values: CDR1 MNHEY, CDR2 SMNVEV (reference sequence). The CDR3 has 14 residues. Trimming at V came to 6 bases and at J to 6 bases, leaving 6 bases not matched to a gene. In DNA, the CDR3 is TGTGCCAGCAGCGTCGGGACAGGGGGGCAGACCCAGTACTTC. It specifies CASSVGTGGQTQYF.

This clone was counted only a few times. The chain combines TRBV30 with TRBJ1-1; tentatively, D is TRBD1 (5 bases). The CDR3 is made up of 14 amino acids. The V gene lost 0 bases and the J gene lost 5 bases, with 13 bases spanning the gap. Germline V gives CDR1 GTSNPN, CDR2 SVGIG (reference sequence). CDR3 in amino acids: CAWSVPGWSTEAFF. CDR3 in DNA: TGTGCCTGGAGTGTACCAGGGTGGAGTACTGAAGCTTTCTTT. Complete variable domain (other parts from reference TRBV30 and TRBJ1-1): SQTIHQWPATLVQPVGSPLSLECTVEGTSNPNLYWYRQAAGRGLQLLFYSVGIGQISSEVPQNLSASRPQDRQFILSSKKLLLSDSGFYLCAWSVPGWSTEAFFGQGTRLTVV.

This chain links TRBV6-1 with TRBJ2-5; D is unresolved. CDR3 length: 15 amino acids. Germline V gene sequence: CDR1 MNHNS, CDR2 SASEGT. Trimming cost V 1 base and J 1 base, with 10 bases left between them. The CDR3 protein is CASSEGGRAQETQYF. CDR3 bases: TGTGCCAGCAGTGAAGGTGGAAGGGCCCAAGAGACCCAGTACTTC.

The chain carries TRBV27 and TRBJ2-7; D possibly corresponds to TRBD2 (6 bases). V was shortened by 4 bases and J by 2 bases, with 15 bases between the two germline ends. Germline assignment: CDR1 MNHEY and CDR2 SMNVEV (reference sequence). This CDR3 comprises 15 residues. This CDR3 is CASSSSGLPAYEQYF. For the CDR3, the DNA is TGTGCCAGCAGTTCCTCGGGACTTCCAGCCTACGAGCAGTACTTC.

The CDR3 here is CASSLGGDGNTEAFF. The CDR3 DNA sequence: TGTGCCAGCAGCTTAGGCGGGGACGGGAACACTGAAGCTTTCTTT. V and J are TRBV7-9 and TRBJ1-1; the D gene is possibly TRBD1 (5 bases). Trimming shortened V by 1 base and J by 1 base, and 10 bases separated the two germline ends. The CDR3 has 15 amino acids. Germline V gene lookup returns CDR1 SEHNR and CDR2 FQNEAQ (reference sequence).

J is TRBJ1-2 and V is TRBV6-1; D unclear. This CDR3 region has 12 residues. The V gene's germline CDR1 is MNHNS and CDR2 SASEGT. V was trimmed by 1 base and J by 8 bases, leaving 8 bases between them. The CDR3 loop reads CASSEGGRGYTF. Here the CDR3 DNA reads TGTGCCAGCAGTGAAGGAGGGCGCGGCTACACCTTC.

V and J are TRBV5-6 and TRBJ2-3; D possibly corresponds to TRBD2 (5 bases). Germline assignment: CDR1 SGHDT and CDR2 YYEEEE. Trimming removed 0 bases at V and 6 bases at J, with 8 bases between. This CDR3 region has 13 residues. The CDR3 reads CASSLDRGDTQYF. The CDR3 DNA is TGTGCCAGCAGCTTGGACAGAGGGGATACGCAGTATTTT.

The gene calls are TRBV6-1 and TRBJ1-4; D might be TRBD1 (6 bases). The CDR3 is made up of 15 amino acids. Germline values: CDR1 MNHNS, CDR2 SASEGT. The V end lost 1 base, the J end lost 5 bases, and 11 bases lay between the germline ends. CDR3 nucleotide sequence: TGTGCCAGCAGTGAAGGGCCAGGGGCGAATGAAAAACTGTTTTTT. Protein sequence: CASSEGPGANEKLFF.

CDR3 nucleotides: TGTGCCAGCAGTCTCTTAACAGGGGGCGGCGGCTACACCTTC. Amino acids: CASSLLTGGGGYTF. The chain links TRBV6-5 to TRBJ1-2; 9 bases match TRBD1. The CDR3 extends over 14 amino acids. Germline V gene data show CDR1 as MNHEY and CDR2 as SVGAGI. V shed 5 bases and J 8 bases; nucleotides not matched to a gene: 9.

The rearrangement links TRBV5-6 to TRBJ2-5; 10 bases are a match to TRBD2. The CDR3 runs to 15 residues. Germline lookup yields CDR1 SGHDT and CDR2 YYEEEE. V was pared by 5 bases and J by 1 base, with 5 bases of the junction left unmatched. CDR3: CASSLGTSVQETQYF. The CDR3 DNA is TGTGCCAGCAGTTTAGGGACTAGCGTCCAAGAGACCCAGTACTTC.

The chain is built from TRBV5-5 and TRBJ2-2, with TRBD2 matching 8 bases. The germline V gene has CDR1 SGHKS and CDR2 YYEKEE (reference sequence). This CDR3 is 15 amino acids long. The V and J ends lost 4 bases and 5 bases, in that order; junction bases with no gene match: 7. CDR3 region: CASSLGGAWTGELFF. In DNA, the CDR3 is TGTGCCAGCAGCCTCGGGGGGGCCTGGACCGGGGAGCTGTTTTTT. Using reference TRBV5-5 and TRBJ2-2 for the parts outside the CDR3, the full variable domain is DAGVTQSPTHLIKTRGQQVTLRCSPISGHKSVSWYQQVLGQGPQFIFQYYEKEERGRGNFPDRFSARQFPNYSSELNVNALLLGDSALYLCASSLGGAWTGELFFGEGSRLTVL.

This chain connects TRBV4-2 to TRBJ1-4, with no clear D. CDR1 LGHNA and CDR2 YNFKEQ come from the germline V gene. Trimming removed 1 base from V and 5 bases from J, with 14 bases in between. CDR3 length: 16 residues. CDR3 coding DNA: TGTGCCAGCAGCCAAGGTGTCGGGGATCAGAATGAAAAACTGTTTTTT. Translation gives CASSQGVGDQNEKLFF.

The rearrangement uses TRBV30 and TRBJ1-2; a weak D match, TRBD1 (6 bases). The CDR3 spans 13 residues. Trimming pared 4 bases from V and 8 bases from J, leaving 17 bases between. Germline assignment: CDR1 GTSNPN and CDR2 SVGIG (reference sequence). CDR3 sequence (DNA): TGTGCCTGGATGTTCTTGGGGGGCGTCGGCTACACCTTC. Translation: CAWMFLGGVGYTF. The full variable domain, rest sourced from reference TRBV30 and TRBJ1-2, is SQTIHQWPATLVQPVGSPLSLECTVEGTSNPNLYWYRQAAGRGLQLLFYSVGIGQISSEVPQNLSASRPQDRQFILSSKKLLLSDSGFYLCAWMFLGGVGYTFGSGTRLTVV.

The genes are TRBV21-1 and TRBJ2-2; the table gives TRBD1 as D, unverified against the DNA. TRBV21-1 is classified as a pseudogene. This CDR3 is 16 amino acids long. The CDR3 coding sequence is TGTGCCAGCAGCTCGCCAGGACAGGGGAATTCCGGGGAGCTGTTTTTT. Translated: CASSSPGQGNSGELFF.

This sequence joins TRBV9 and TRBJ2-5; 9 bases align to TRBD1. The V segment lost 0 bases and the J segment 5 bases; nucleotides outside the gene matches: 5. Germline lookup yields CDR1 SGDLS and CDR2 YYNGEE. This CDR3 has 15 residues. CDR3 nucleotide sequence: TGTGCCAGCAGCGTAGACAGGGGGCTTATGGAGACCCAGTACTTC. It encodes CASSVDRGLMETQYF.